These 24 T cell receptor beta chains share one sample of origin, sequenced in a study of somatic mutations in cytotoxic T cells in rheumatoid arthritis. Clones were sequenced by immunoSEQ multiplex PCR, and TCRdb holds only the in-frame ones, with some missing. In the table there are about 18,000 clones, approximately 80% of which are singletons. What was sequenced was CD8+ T cells sorted from blood. All receptors derive from an adult with rheumatoid arthritis.

The rearrangement uses TRBV7-8 and TRBJ2-2; D tentatively fits TRBD1 or TRBD2 (5 bases each). The V gene's germline CDR1 is SGHVS and CDR2 FQNEAQ. The CDR3 has 12 residues. V was cut by 7 bases and J by 8 bases, with 11 bases left in between. This CDR3 is CASNPGAGELFF. CDR3 DNA sequence: TGTGCCAGCAACCCCGGGGCGGGGGAGCTGTTTTTT.

The rearrangement links TRBV28 to TRBJ2-5; 7 bases fit TRBD1. The germline CDR1 and CDR2 sequences are MDHEN and SYDVKM. The V gene end was trimmed by 6 bases and the J gene end by 3 bases; junction bases not matched to a gene: 10. This CDR3 has 15 residues. The CDR3 coding sequence is TGTGCCAGCAGCCCTACCCCCGGACAGGAAGAGACCCAGTACTTC. This gives the protein CASSPTPGQEETQYF. The whole variable domain, remainder taken from reference TRBV28 and TRBJ2-5, is DVKVTQSSRYLVKRTGEKVFLECVQDMDHENMFWYRQDPGLGLRLIYFSYDVKMKEKGDIPEGYSVSREKKERFSLILESASTNQTSMYLCASSPTPGQEETQYFGPGTRLLVL.

This clone appeared a single time. The rearrangement uses TRBV9 and TRBJ2-3, with D perhaps matching TRBD1 (6 bases). The CDR3 consists of 16 residues. Deletions cut 4 bases from V and 6 bases from J, with 21 bases between. The germline CDR1 and CDR2 sequences are SGDLS and YYNGEE. This CDR3 is CASSQSQGPSADTQYF. CDR3 sequence (DNA): TGTGCCAGCAGCCAATCCCAGGGGCCCTCTGCGGATACGCAGTATTTT.

This rearrangement joins TRBV18 to TRBJ2-7; possibly TRBD2 for D (6 bases). CDR1 and CDR2 from the germline V gene are KGHSH and LQKENI. V was shortened by 2 bases and J by 4 bases, with 12 bases between the two germline ends. The CDR3 has 14 amino acids. The CDR3 loop reads CASSPAGSHYEQYF. The CDR3 nucleotides are TGTGCCAGCTCACCAGCCGGGAGCCATTACGAGCAGTACTTC.

This chain uses TRBV27 with TRBJ1-1; the match to TRBD1 covers 10 bases. The J segment lost 3 bases and the V segment lost 3 bases, leaving 4 bases of the junction unmatched. This CDR3 has 15 amino acids. CDR1 MNHEY and CDR2 SMNVEV come from the germline V gene (reference sequence). In DNA, the CDR3 is TGTGCCAGCAGTTTCGACAGGGGGCGCGACACTGAAGCTTTCTTT. This sequence encodes CASSFDRGRDTEAFF.

The CDR3 spells CAISAGVLQSSYNSPLHF. CDR3 nucleotide sequence: TGTGCCATCAGCGCAGGGGTTCTTCAGAGCTCCTATAATTCACCCCTCCACTTT. This chain connects TRBV10-3 to TRBJ1-6; possible D gene TRBD1, 6 bases. Trimming left V 6 bases short and J 0 bases short, with 18 bases between. Germline CDR1 is ENHRY and CDR2 is SYGVKD. CDR3 length: 18 residues.

This clone has a handful of counts. The V call is TRBV6-6, the J call TRBJ2-7; either TRBD1 or TRBD2 may fit D (6 bases each). Looked up from germline, CDR1 is MNHNY and CDR2 is SVGAGI (reference sequence). This CDR3 region has 16 residues. V lost 2 bases and J 1 base, leaving 15 bases between the germline ends. The CDR3 protein is CASSYGLEGGSYEQYF. CDR3 coding DNA: TGTGCCAGCAGTTACGGCCTGGAAGGGGGGTCCTACGAGCAGTACTTC.

The gene calls are TRBV5-5 and TRBJ1-2; D gene ambiguous. Germline V gives CDR1 SGHKS, CDR2 YYEKEE (reference sequence). The CDR3 has 14 residues. Trimming cost V 4 bases and J 8 bases, with 18 bases left between them. The CDR3 nucleotides are TGTGCCAGCAGCCCTGCCGCGGAGGTACTCGGCTACACCTTC. The encoded protein is CASSPAAEVLGYTF.

The V gene is TRBV7-9, the J gene TRBJ2-3, with 7 bases matching TRBD1. CDR3 length: 17 amino acids. Germline V gene lookup returns CDR1 SEHNR and CDR2 FQNEAQ (reference sequence). Trimming removed 5 bases from V and 1 base from J; junction bases left unmatched: 12. CDR3 loop: CASSPRQGETRTDTQYF. For the CDR3, the DNA is TGTGCCAGCAGCCCAAGACAGGGCGAGACCCGCACAGATACGCAGTATTTT.

The J gene is TRBJ2-7, the V gene TRBV13, with no clear D. Germline V gene sequence: CDR1 PRHDT, CDR2 FYEKMQ (reference sequence). V was clipped by 4 bases and J by 5 bases, with 6 bases between them. CDR3 length: 11 residues. CDR3 in DNA: TGTGCCAGCAGCTATAAGCACGAGCAGTACTTC. Translating it yields CASSYKHEQYF.

The genes are TRBV7-8 and TRBJ2-3; D possibly uses TRBD1 or TRBD2 (7 bases each). The CDR3 extends over 16 amino acids. Trimming removed 4 bases from V and 2 bases from J, with 16 bases in between. The germline CDR1 and CDR2 sequences are SGHVS and FQNEAQ. The CDR3 DNA follows: TGTGCCAGCAGCTCAGGGGGAGGGGACTTCACAGATACGCAGTATTTT. It codes for CASSSGGGDFTDTQYF.

The chain employs TRBV13 and TRBJ2-1; 10 bases map to TRBD2. CDR1 is PRHDT, CDR2 FYEKMQ, per germline (reference sequence). This CDR3 contains 17 residues. J was trimmed by 5 bases and V by 0 bases; bases with no gene match: 7. The CDR3 loop reads CASSLGSSGGVNNEQFF. The DNA of the CDR3 is TGTGCCAGCAGCTTAGGTTCTAGCGGGGGTGTAAACAATGAGCAGTTCTTC.

This clone was counted once. The chain combines TRBV10-1 with TRBJ2-7; possible D gene TRBD2, 7 bases. V shed 8 bases and J shed 2 bases, with 16 bases lying between them. CDR3 length: 14 residues. Germline CDR1 and CDR2: WNHNN and SYGVQD (reference sequence). CDR3 region: CASPRGGPPYEQYF. In DNA form, the CDR3 reads TGCGCCAGCCCTAGGGGGGGGCCTCCCTACGAGCAGTACTTC.

The V call is TRBV4-1, the J call TRBJ2-1, with 10 positions matching TRBD2. CDR1 is MGHRA and CDR2 is YSYEKL in the germline V gene. Losses at the gene ends were 0 bases for V and 0 bases for J; bases not matched to a gene: 8. This CDR3 contains 19 residues. The CDR3 coding sequence is TGCGCCAGCAGCCAAGAATCAGGGACTAGCGCCATCTCCTACAATGAGCAGTTCTTC. Amino acid sequence: CASSQESGTSAISYNEQFF.

The chain links TRBV19 to TRBJ2-7; D remains unclear. V lost 3 bases and J 2 bases, leaving 8 bases between the germline ends. CDR1 is LNHDA, CDR2 SQIVND, per germline (reference sequence). The CDR3 has 13 residues. As DNA, the CDR3 is TGTGCCAGTAGTATTAGGGTAGCCTACGAGCAGTACTTC. Translation: CASSIRVAYEQYF.

The gene calls are TRBV11-2 and TRBJ2-3; 8 bases map to TRBD2. V gave up 1 base and J gave up 2 bases; unmatched junction bases: 5. CDR3 size: 16 residues. Germline loops: CDR1 SGHAT, CDR2 FQNNGV. The CDR3 sequence: CASSLVPAGVTDTQYF. In nucleotides, the CDR3 is TGTGCCAGCAGCTTAGTGCCAGCGGGAGTCACAGATACGCAGTATTTT.

The chain uses TRBV9 and TRBJ1-6, with D perhaps matching TRBD1 (5 bases). This CDR3 spans 15 amino acids. Germline CDR1 reads SGDLS; CDR2 reads YYNGEE. Trimming left V 0 bases short and J 5 bases short, with 9 bases between. The CDR3 sequence: CASSVGGAHNSPLHF. CDR3 in DNA: TGTGCCAGCAGCGTAGGAGGGGCCCATAATTCACCCCTCCACTTT.

This chain joins TRBV29-1 and TRBJ2-5; possibly TRBD2 for D (6 bases). V was clipped by 6 bases and J by 0 bases, with 17 bases between them. Germline lookup yields CDR1 SQVTM and CDR2 ANQGSEA. This CDR3 contains 15 residues. CDR3 nucleotide sequence: TGCAGCGTCCCCGACCTAGCGAGGGACCAAGAGACCCAGTACTTC. This translates into CSVPDLARDQETQYF.

The CDR3 reads CASSLSMGTSSPLHF. CDR3 coding DNA: TGTGCCAGCAGTTTATCGATGGGCACCTCCTCACCCCTCCACTTT. This chain joins TRBV27 and TRBJ1-6; D remains ambiguous. CDR1 is MNHEY, CDR2 SMNVEV, per germline (reference sequence). Trimming cost V 0 bases and J 10 bases, with 13 bases left between them. This CDR3 has 15 residues.

This clone has only a few counts. This chain uses TRBV5-6 with TRBJ2-7; D not certain. Germline V gene data show CDR1 as SGHDT and CDR2 as YYEEEE. The V end was cut by 3 bases, the J end by 3 bases, with 10 bases between. CDR3 length equals 13 residues. The CDR3 nucleotides are TGTGCCAGCAGCTATCGGGCCAACTACGAGCAGTACTTC. Translation: CASSYRANYEQYF.

The rearrangement links TRBV25-1 to TRBJ2-1; D might be TRBD2 (7 bases). The CDR3 loop spans 15 amino acids. V shed 4 bases and J shed 5 bases, with 15 bases lying between them. Germline V gene sequence: CDR1 MGHDK, CDR2 SYGVNS. CDR3 DNA sequence: TGTGCCAGCAGTGTGGTGGCGGGGGCTAACAATGAGCAGTTCTTC. Amino acid sequence: CASSVVAGANNEQFF.

This chain links TRBV15 with TRBJ2-1, with D tentatively TRBD2 (5 bases). The CDR3 is 16 residues long. Germline CDR1 and CDR2: LNHNV and YYDKDF (reference sequence). V dropped 7 bases and J dropped 4 bases, with 20 bases sitting between them. CDR3 loop: CATMDLAGFSYNEQFF. The CDR3 nucleotides read TGTGCCACCATGGACCTAGCAGGTTTTAGTTACAATGAGCAGTTCTTC.

The V and J genes are TRBV9 and TRBJ2-7; D may correspond to TRBD1 or TRBD2 (6 bases each). There are 12 residues in the CDR3. V lost 7 bases, J lost 0 bases, and 8 bases lay in between. Per germline, CDR1 SGDLS and CDR2 YYNGEE. The CDR3 loop is CASGGLSYEQYF. The CDR3 coding sequence is TGTGCCAGCGGGGGGCTCTCCTACGAGCAGTACTTC.

This chain links TRBV27 with TRBJ1-2; D gene unclear. CDR1 and CDR2 (germline): MNHEY, SMNVEV (reference sequence). The CDR3 consists of 11 residues. With 10 bases removed from V and 8 bases from J, the gap between germline ends came to 14 bases. For the CDR3, the DNA is TGTGCCACCAGAGTTGGCAGCGGCTACACCTTC. Residues: CATRVGSGYTF.